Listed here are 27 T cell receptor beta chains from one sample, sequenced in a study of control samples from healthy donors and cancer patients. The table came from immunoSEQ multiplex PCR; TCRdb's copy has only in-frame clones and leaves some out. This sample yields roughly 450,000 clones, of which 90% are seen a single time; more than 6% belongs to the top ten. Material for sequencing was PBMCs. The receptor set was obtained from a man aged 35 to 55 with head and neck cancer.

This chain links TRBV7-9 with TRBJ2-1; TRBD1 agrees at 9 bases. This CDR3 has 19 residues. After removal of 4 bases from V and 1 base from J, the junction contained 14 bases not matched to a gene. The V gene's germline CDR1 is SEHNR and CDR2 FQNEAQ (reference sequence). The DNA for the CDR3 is TGTGCCAGCAGCTCAACGGGACAGGGATCCCCTGATTCCTACAATGAGCAGTTCTTC. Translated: CASSSTGQGSPDSYNEQFF.

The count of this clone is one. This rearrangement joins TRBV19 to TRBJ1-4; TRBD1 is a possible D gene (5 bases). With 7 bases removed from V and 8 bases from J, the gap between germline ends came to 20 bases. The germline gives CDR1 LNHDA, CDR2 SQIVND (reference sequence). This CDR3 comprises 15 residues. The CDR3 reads CASTRFGGVQEKLFF. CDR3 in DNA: TGTGCCAGTACCCGGTTCGGGGGGGTGCAAGAAAAACTGTTTTTT.

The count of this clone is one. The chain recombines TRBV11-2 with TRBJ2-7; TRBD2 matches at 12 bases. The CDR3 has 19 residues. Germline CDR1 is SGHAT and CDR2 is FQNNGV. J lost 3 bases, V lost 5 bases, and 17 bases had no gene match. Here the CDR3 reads CASSPPLAGGSQPYYEQYF. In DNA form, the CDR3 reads TGTGCCAGCAGCCCCCCGCTAGCGGGGGGGTCCCAACCTTACTACGAGCAGTACTTC.

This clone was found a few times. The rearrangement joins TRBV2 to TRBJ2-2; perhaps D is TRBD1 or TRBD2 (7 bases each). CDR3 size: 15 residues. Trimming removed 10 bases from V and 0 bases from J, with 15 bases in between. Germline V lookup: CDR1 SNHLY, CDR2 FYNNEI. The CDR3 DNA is TGTGCCATCCAGGGAGGGACAGCGAACACCGGGGAGCTGTTTTTT. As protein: CAIQGGTANTGELFF.

In DNA, the CDR3 is TGTGCCAGTAGTATGGAGGGATTAGCCAAAAACATTCAGTACTTC. It yields the protein CASSMEGLAKNIQYF. The V call is TRBV19, the J call TRBJ2-4; a weak D match, TRBD2 (6 bases). CDR1 and CDR2 from the germline V gene are LNHDA and SQIVND (reference sequence). The CDR3 loop spans 15 amino acids. The V gene lost 3 bases and the J gene lost 0 bases, with 9 bases spanning the gap.

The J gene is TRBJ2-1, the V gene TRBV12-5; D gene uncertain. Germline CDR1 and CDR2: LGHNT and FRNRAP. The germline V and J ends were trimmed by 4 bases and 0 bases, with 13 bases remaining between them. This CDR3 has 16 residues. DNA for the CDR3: TGTGCTAGTGGTTCCTACTACACGAGCTCCTACAATGAGCAGTTCTTC. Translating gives CASGSYYTSSYNEQFF.

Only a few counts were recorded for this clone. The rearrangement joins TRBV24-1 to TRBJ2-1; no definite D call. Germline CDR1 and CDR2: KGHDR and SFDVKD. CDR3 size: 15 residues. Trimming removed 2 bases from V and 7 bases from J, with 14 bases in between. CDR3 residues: CATSDSRSRGNEQFF. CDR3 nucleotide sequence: TGTGCCACCAGTGATTCTCGGTCCCGCGGAAATGAGCAGTTCTTC.

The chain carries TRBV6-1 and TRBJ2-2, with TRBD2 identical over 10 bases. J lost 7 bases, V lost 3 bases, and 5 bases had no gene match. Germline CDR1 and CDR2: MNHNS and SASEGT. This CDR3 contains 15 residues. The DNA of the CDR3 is TGTGCCAGCAGTGATTCGGGACTAGCGAACGGGGAGCTGTTTTTT. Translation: CASSDSGLANGELFF.

This chain's CDR3 is CASCKPRGLAGNTGELFF. DNA of the CDR3: TGTGCCAGTTGTAAACCCCGGGGACTAGCGGGAAACACCGGGGAGCTGTTTTTT. The rearrangement uses TRBV28 and TRBJ2-2; 13 bases match TRBD2. The germline V gene has CDR1 MDHEN and CDR2 SYDVKM. This CDR3 is 18 amino acids long. Trimming removed 9 bases from V and 2 bases from J; junction bases left unmatched: 12.

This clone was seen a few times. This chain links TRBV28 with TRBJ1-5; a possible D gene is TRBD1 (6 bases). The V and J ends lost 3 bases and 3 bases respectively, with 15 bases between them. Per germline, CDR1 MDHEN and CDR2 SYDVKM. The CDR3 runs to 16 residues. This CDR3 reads CASSLGQGSFNQPQHF. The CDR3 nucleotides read TGTGCCAGCAGTTTGGGGCAGGGGTCCTTCAATCAGCCCCAGCATTTT.

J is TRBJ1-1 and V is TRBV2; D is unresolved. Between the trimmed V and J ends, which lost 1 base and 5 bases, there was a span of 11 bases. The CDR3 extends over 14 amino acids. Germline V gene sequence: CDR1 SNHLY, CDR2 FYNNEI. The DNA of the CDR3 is TGTGCCAGCAGTGAAGAGGTTCGGCTGACTGAAGCTTTCTTT. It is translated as CASSEEVRLTEAFF.

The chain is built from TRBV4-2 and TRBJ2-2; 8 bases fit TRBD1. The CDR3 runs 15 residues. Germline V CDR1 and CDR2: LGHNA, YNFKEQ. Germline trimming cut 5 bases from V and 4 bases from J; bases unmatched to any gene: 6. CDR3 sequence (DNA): TGTGCCAGCAGCACCCGGGACAGGAGCACCGGGGAGCTGTTTTTT. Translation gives CASSTRDRSTGELFF.

The CDR3 nucleotides are TGTGCCAGCAGCCCTAGCGGGAGGGCAGATGAGCAGTTCTTC. Residues: CASSPSGRADEQFF. This chain uses TRBV7-2 with TRBJ2-1; 12 bases are shared with TRBD2. The CDR3 totals 14 residues. With V trimmed by 5 bases and J by 8 bases, 4 bases remained unmatched. Per the germline V gene, CDR1 is SGHTA and CDR2 is FQGNSA.

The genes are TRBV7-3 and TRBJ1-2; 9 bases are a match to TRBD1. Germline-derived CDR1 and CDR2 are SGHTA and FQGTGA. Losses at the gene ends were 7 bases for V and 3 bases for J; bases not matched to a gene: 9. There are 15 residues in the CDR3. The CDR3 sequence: CASTVPGQGYYGYTF. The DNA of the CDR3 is TGTGCCAGCACCGTCCCGGGACAGGGTTACTATGGCTACACCTTC.

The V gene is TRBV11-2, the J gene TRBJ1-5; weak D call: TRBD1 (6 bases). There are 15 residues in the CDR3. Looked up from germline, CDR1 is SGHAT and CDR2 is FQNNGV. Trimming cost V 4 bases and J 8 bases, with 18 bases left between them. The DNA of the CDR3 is TGTGCCAGCAGCTCAGGGACATACGATGTGGAGCCCCAGCATTTT. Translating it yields CASSSGTYDVEPQHF.

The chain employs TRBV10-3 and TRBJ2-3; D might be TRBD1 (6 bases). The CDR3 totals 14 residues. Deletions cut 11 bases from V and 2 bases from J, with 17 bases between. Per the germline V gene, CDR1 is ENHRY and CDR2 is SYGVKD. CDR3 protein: CALRVGDNTDTQYF. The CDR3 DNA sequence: TGTGCCTTGCGGGTGGGGGACAACACAGATACGCAGTATTTT.

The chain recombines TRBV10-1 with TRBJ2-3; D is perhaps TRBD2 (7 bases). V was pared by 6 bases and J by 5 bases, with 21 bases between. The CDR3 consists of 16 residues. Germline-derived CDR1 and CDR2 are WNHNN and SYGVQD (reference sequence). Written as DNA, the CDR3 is TGCGCCAGCAGCCAAGGGGGGGGCGACCCGGGAGATACGCAGTATTTT. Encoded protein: CASSQGGGDPGDTQYF.

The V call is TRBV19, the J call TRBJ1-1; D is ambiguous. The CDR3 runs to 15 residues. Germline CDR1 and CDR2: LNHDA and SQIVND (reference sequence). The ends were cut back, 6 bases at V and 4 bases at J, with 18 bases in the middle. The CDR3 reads CASSVREGLGTEAFF. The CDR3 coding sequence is TGTGCCAGTAGCGTTAGAGAGGGCTTGGGCACTGAAGCTTTCTTT.

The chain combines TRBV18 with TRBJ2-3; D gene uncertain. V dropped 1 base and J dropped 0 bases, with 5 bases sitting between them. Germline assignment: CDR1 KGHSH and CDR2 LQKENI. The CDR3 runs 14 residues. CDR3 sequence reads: CASSPRGSTDTQYF. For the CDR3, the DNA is TGTGCCAGCTCACCACGGGGTAGCACAGATACGCAGTATTTT. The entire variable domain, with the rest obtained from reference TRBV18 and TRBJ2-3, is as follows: NAGVMQNPRHLVRRRGQEARLRCSPMKGHSHVYWYRQLPEEGLKFMVYLQKENIIDESGMPKERFSAEFPKEGPSILRIQQVVRGDSAAYFCASSPRGSTDTQYFGPGTRLTVL.

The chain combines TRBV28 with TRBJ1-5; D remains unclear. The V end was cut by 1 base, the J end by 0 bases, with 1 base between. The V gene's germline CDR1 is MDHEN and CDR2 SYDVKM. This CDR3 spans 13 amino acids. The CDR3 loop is CASSLYSNQPQHF. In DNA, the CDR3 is TGTGCCAGCAGTTTATATAGCAATCAGCCCCAGCATTTT.

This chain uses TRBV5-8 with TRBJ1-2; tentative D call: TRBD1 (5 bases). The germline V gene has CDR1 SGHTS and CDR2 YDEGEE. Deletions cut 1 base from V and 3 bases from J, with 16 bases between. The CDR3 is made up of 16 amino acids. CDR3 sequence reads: CASSLNGGETDYGYTF. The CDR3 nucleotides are TGTGCCAGCAGCTTGAATGGAGGGGAAACGGACTATGGCTACACCTTC.

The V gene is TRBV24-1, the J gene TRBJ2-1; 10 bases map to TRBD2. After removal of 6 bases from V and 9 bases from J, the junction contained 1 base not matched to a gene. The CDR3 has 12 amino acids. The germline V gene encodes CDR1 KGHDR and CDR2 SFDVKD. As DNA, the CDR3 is TGTGCCACCAGTAGCGGGAGGGGTGAGCAGTTCTTC. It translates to CATSSGRGEQFF.

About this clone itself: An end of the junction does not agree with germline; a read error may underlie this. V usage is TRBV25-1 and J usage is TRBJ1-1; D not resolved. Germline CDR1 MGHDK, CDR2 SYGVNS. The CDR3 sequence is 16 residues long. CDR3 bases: TGTGCCGGCAGCCCAGGCCATCCGACGGCGAACACTGAAGCTTTCTTT. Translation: CAGSPGHPTANTEAFF.

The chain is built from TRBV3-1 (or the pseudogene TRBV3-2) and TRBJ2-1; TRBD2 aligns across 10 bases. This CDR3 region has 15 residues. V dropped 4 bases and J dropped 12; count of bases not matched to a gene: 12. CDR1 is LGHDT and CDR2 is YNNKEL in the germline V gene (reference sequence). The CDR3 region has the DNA TGTGCCAGCAGCCCGTCTAGCGGGAGAAAGGGGGGGCAGTTCTTC. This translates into CASSPSSGRKGGQFF.

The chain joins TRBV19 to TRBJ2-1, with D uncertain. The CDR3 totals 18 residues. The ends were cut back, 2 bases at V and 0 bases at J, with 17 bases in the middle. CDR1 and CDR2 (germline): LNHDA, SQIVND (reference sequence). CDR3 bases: TGTGCCAGTAGTATACGGAGCGCCAGACAAAGCTCCTACAATGAGCAGTTCTTC. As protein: CASSIRSARQSSYNEQFF.

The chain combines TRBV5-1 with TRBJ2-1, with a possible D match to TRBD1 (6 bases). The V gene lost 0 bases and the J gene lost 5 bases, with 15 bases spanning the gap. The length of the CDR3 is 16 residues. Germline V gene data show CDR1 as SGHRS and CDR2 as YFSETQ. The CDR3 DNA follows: TGCGCCAGCAGCTTGGCCAGGACAGATTACAACAATGAGCAGTTCTTC. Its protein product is CASSLARTDYNNEQFF.

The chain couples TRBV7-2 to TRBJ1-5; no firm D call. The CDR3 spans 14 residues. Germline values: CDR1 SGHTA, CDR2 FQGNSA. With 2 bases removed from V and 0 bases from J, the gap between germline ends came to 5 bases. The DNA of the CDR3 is TGTGCCAGCAGCTTACTGAGTAGCAATCAGCCCCAGCATTTT. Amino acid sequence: CASSLLSSNQPQHF.